The 8 T cell receptor beta chains reported below all come from one sample, sequenced in a study of identical twins. TCRdb re-derived calls from the 5' RACE reads in MiXCR, one entry per CDR3 protein. The data hold a few hundred thousand distinct CDR3 sequences, with around 20% observed a single time. The material sequenced was naive T cells sorted from blood. These TCRs come from a man over 45 in good health.

This chain connects TRBV18 to TRBJ2-7, with TRBD1 matching over 9 bases. This CDR3 contains 14 residues. V dropped 6 bases and J dropped 11; count of bases not matched to a gene: 14. In germline, CDR1 is KGHSH, CDR2 LQKENI. CDR3 sequence reads: CASSQARDRANKYF. The CDR3 nucleotides are TGTGCCAGCTCCCAAGCCCGGGACAGGGCTAATAAGTACTTC.

Only a few counts were recorded for this clonotype. This rearrangement joins TRBV5-1 to TRBJ2-5, with a tentative D call TRBD1 (6 bases). The CDR3 is 17 amino acids. V shed 2 bases and J shed 0 bases, with 17 bases lying between them. Per the germline V gene, CDR1 is SGHRS and CDR2 is YFSETQ. CDR3 coding DNA: TGCGCCAGCAGCTTAGAACTACAGGGAATAAACCAAGAGACCCAGTACTTC. This codes for CASSLELQGINQETQYF.

This clonotype was seen repeatedly, ten times or more. V is TRBV20-1 and J is TRBJ2-2; tentative D call: TRBD2 (6 bases). The germline V and J ends were trimmed by 1 base and 1 base, with 10 bases remaining between them. This CDR3 spans 15 amino acids. Germline CDR1 DFQATT, CDR2 SNEGSKA (reference sequence). CDR3 region: CSARVAGRNTGELFF. The CDR3 DNA reads TGCAGTGCTAGAGTCGCGGGACGGAACACCGGGGAGCTGTTTTTT.

This clonotype was detected only a few times. This rearrangement joins TRBV4-3 to TRBJ1-2, with D perhaps matching TRBD1 (5 bases). The CDR3 contains 14 residues. Germline V CDR1 and CDR2: LGHNA, YSLEER. The V end was cut by 1 base, the J end by 4 bases, with 10 bases between. CDR3 sequence: CASSQVRGGYGYTF. DNA for the CDR3: TGCGCCAGCAGCCAAGTAAGGGGAGGCTATGGCTACACCTTC.

The sample holds a few counts of this clonotype. V usage is TRBV5-1 and J usage is TRBJ2-5; D unresolved. Germline loops: CDR1 SGHRS, CDR2 YFSETQ. The CDR3 is 12 residues long. The CDR3 sequence: CAARRRVRTQYF. The CDR3 DNA reads TGCGCTGCGAGGCGGCGCGTTAGGACCCAGTACTTC.

This clonotype was picked up many times. The chain links TRBV12-3 or TRBV12-4 to TRBJ2-2, with 8 bases aligning to TRBD2. There are 12 residues in the CDR3. Trimming took 6 bases from V and 7 from J; bases not matched to a gene: 1. This chain's CDR3 is CASRGTSGELFF. CDR3 sequence (DNA): TGTGCCAGCAGGGGGACTAGCGGGGAGCTGTTTTTT.

CDR3 bases: TGTGCCAGCAGTTTAAAGCTTTTGGGACAGGGCCTCTACAATGAGCAGTTCTTC. As protein: CASSLKLLGQGLYNEQFF. The V gene is TRBV27, the J gene TRBJ2-1; 9 bases map to TRBD1. The CDR3 has 18 residues. The junction had 11 bases not matched to a gene; V was cut back by 2 bases and J by 3 bases. Germline V lookup: CDR1 MNHEY, CDR2 SMNVEV (reference sequence).

This clonotype was seen many times. The V call is TRBV5-1, the J call TRBJ2-3; no clear D. The CDR3 contains 13 residues. Germline V gene data show CDR1 as SGHRS and CDR2 as YFSETQ. With 4 bases removed from V and 2 bases from J, the gap between germline ends came to 8 bases. CDR3 nucleotide sequence: TGCGCCAGCAGCGCCGGGTACACAGATACGCAGTATTTT. It translates to CASSAGYTDTQYF.